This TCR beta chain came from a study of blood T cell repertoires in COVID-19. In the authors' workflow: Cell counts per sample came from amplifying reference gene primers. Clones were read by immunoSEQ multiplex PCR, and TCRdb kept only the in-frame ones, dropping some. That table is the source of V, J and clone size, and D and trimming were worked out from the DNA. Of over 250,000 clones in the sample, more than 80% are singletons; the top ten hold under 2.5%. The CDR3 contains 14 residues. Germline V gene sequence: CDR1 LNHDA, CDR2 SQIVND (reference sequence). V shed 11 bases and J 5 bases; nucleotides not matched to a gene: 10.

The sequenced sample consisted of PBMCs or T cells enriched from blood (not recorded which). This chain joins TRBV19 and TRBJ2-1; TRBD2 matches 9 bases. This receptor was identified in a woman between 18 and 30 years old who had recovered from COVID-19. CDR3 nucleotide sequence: TGTGCCGTAACGCCCGGGACTAGCAACAATGAGCAGTTCTTC. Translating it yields CAVTPGTSNNEQFF.